This T cell receptor (beta chain) stems from a study of response to subunit inactivated influenza vaccine. Overall study findings and caveats: Each seasonal influenza vaccination recruits few new T cells, the authors suggested.

From the RT-PCR reads, TCRdb called clonotypes with MiXCR, one entry per CDR3 protein. The sample records about 780,000 distinct CDR3 sequences, about 18% being singletons. This clonotype was counted only a few times. The antigen remains undetermined. The receptor was derived from a man aged 45 to 65 who received an inactivated influenza vaccine. Specimen: PBMCs from blood, collected 5 days after vaccination.

The CDR3 bases are TGTGCCATCAGTGCACCACAGAGACAAGAGACCCAGTACTTC. It codes for CAISAPQRQETQYF. The chain employs TRBV10-3 and TRBJ2-5; D not certain. Germline V gene data show CDR1 as ENHRY and CDR2 as SYGVKD. This CDR3 comprises 14 residues. V was trimmed by 4 bases and J by 2 bases, leaving 11 bases between them.